Below are 31 T cell receptor beta chains sequenced from a single sample in a study of blood T cell repertoires in COVID-19. TCRdb's copy holds only in-frame clones and misses some; the assay was immunoSEQ multiplex PCR. The sample carries 150,000 to 200,000 clones, roughly 80% recorded once. Sequencing was carried out using peripheral blood. Receptors were obtained from a woman aged 25-40 years with acute or convalescent COVID-19.

Remarks on this clone: This CDR3 is also generated by other DNA sequences in the sample. The CDR3 region is CASRTSGGTDTQYF. The CDR3 DNA follows: TGTGCCAGCAGAACTAGCGGGGGCACAGATACGCAGTATTTT. V usage is TRBV6-5 and J usage is TRBJ2-3; 10 nucleotides line up with TRBD2. Germline CDR1 reads MNHEY; CDR2 reads SVGAGI. CDR3 length equals 14 residues. Trimming cost V 6 bases and J 1 base; bases outside gene matches: 1.

As regards this clone: The same CDR3 can be traced to other DNA sequences in this sample. The rearrangement joins TRBV28 to TRBJ1-3, with D maybe TRBD1 (5 bases). The germline V and J ends were trimmed by 7 bases and 2 bases, with 12 bases remaining between them. The CDR3 has 14 residues. The germline V gene has CDR1 MDHEN and CDR2 SYDVKM. The CDR3 region is CASIRGGTGNTIYF. CDR3 DNA sequence: TGTGCCAGCATTCGTGGGGGGACTGGAAACACCATATATTTT.

The genes are TRBV14 and TRBJ2-1, with 7 bases that match TRBD2. After removal of 4 bases from V and 7 bases from J, the junction contained 10 bases not matched to a gene. This CDR3 has 15 residues. Germline CDR1 and CDR2: SGHDN and FVKESK. CDR3 residues: CASSPRRGLTNEQFF. The CDR3 coding sequence is TGTGCCAGCAGCCCTCGGCGGGGGTTAACTAATGAGCAGTTCTTC.

The chain links TRBV6-6 to TRBJ2-7; D is possibly TRBD1 (6 bases). With 0 bases removed from V and 2 bases from J, the gap between germline ends came to 14 bases. In germline, CDR1 is MNHNY, CDR2 SVGAGI (reference sequence). The CDR3 length is 16 residues. The CDR3 DNA follows: TGTGCCAGCAGTTACTCCAAAGACGGACAGCCCTACGAGCAGTACTTC. It translates to CASSYSKDGQPYEQYF.

This chain uses TRBV7-9 with TRBJ1-2, with D possibly TRBD1 on 5 matching bases. Germline lookup yields CDR1 SEHNR and CDR2 FQNEAQ (reference sequence). V was shortened by 5 bases and J by 6 bases, with 19 bases between the two germline ends. CDR3 size: 15 residues. This chain's CDR3 is CASSHSALGRNGYTF. The CDR3 DNA follows: TGTGCCAGCAGCCATTCTGCGTTGGGGCGGAATGGCTACACCTTC.

The CDR3 DNA reads TGTGCCAGCTCACCGGGACAGGGTGTTACCTATGGCTACACCTTC. Protein: CASSPGQGVTYGYTF. J is TRBJ1-2 and V is TRBV18; 9 bases map to TRBD1. The CDR3 runs to 15 residues. Per the germline V gene, CDR1 is KGHSH and CDR2 is LQKENI. Trimming at V came to 3 bases and at J to 4 bases, leaving 6 bases not matched to a gene.

V is TRBV3-1 (or the pseudogene TRBV3-2) and J is TRBJ2-5, with D maybe TRBD1 (6 bases). V lost 3 bases, J lost 5 bases, and 16 bases lay in between. This CDR3 is built from 15 residues. Germline assignment: CDR1 LGHDT and CDR2 YNNKEL (reference sequence). CDR3 sequence: CASSQLGRGRETQYF. The CDR3 nucleotides are TGTGCCAGCAGCCAGTTGGGCAGGGGACGGGAGACCCAGTACTTC.

The chain uses TRBV20-1 and TRBJ2-2; possible D gene TRBD2, 6 bases. CDR1 and CDR2 (germline): DFQATT, SNEGSKA (reference sequence). Trimming left V 3 bases short and J 4 bases short, with 15 bases between. The CDR3 extends over 15 amino acids. The CDR3 nucleotides read TGCAGTGCTAGTTTCGGAGGGATACTCACCGGGGAGCTGTTTTTT. Translated, it gives CSASFGGILTGELFF.

This rearrangement joins TRBV10-3 to TRBJ2-7, with TRBD1 matching over 7 bases. V was clipped by 3 bases and J by 2 bases; unmatched bases: 4. This CDR3 spans 14 amino acids. Per the germline V gene, CDR1 is ENHRY and CDR2 is SYGVKD. The CDR3 sequence: CAISEAGTAYEQYF. DNA for the CDR3: TGTGCCATCAGTGAAGCCGGGACAGCCTACGAGCAGTACTTC.

The chain is built from TRBV11-3 and TRBJ1-2; TRBD1 is a possible D gene (5 bases). CDR1 is SGHNT, CDR2 YENEEA, per germline. Between the trimmed V and J ends, which lost 7 bases and 4 bases, there was a span of 19 bases. The CDR3 contains 15 residues. In DNA, the CDR3 is TGTGCCAGCACTACCCCCGCGGGGGGAGGCTATGGCTACACCTTC. Its translation is CASTTPAGGGYGYTF.

The chain links TRBV7-6 to TRBJ1-4; D perhaps matches TRBD1 (5 bases). The CDR3 is made up of 17 amino acids. Germline values: CDR1 SGHVS, CDR2 FNYEAQ. Trimming stripped 1 base from V and 2 bases from J, with 14 bases between. The CDR3 sequence is CASSLGGGNPTNEKLFF. As DNA, the CDR3 is TGTGCCAGCAGCTTAGGGGGGGGAAACCCCACTAATGAAAAACTGTTTTTT.

The chain recombines TRBV5-1 with TRBJ2-3; 7 bases align to TRBD2. The CDR3 consists of 14 residues. Germline assignment: CDR1 SGHRS and CDR2 YFSETQ. V trimming: 4 bases; J trimming: 5 bases; junction bases outside the gene matches: 7. CDR3 sequence: CASSLRSGVDTQYF. Written as DNA, the CDR3 is TGCGCCAGCAGCCTTAGAAGCGGGGTAGATACGCAGTATTTT.

The genes are TRBV10-1 and TRBJ1-2; no clear D gene. Per the germline V gene, CDR1 is WNHNN and CDR2 is SYGVQD (reference sequence). This CDR3 is 13 amino acids long. Deletions cut 11 bases from V and 2 bases from J, with 15 bases between. CDR3 amino acids: CAFRWAPNYGYTF. CDR3 sequence (DNA): TGCGCCTTCCGGTGGGCACCGAACTATGGCTACACCTTC.

This clone was detected a few times. This chain connects TRBV20-1 to TRBJ1-1, with D unresolved. The V gene's germline CDR1 is DFQATT and CDR2 SNEGSKA (reference sequence). V dropped 6 bases and J dropped 1 base, with 6 bases sitting between them. The CDR3 covers 11 residues. The CDR3 here is CSAPRNTEAFF. The CDR3 coding sequence is TGCAGTGCCCCCAGGAACACTGAAGCTTTCTTT.

The chain combines TRBV7-9 with TRBJ1-5; perhaps TRBD1 as D (6 bases). Trimming took 1 base from V and 1 from J, leaving 11 bases between them. There are 16 residues in the CDR3. Germline CDR1 SEHNR, CDR2 FQNEAQ (reference sequence). The CDR3 loop reads CASSLDGQGSNQPQHF. In nucleotides, the CDR3 is TGTGCCAGCAGCTTAGATGGGCAGGGGAGCAATCAGCCCCAGCATTTT.

This chain connects TRBV27 to TRBJ1-4, with a weak D call TRBD1 (6 bases). The CDR3 has 15 residues. CDR1 is MNHEY and CDR2 is SMNVEV in the germline V gene (reference sequence). Between the trimmed V and J ends, which lost 3 bases and 6 bases, there was a span of 14 bases. The CDR3 DNA is TGTGCCAGCAGTTTCCAACAGGGATGGGATGAAAAACTGTTTTTT. Encoded protein: CASSFQQGWDEKLFF.

The V and J genes are TRBV2 and TRBJ2-7, with TRBD1 identical over 10 bases. The trim removed 7 bases at V and 3 bases at J, leaving 3 bases unmatched. The CDR3 spans 13 residues. In germline, CDR1 is SNHLY, CDR2 FYNNEI. CDR3 residues: CASNRDRGYEQYF. In DNA, the CDR3 is TGTGCCAGCAACCGGGACAGGGGCTACGAGCAGTACTTC. Variable domain in full (rest from reference TRBV2 and TRBJ2-7): EPEVTQTPSHQVTQMGQEVILRCVPISNHLYFYWYRQILGQKVEFLVSFYNNEISEKSEIFDDQFSVERPDGSNFTLKIRSTKLEDSAMYFCASNRDRGYEQYFGPGTRLTVT.

This chain joins TRBV7-2 and TRBJ2-5; 10 nucleotides agree with TRBD1. The CDR3 is 15 amino acids. Germline V lookup: CDR1 SGHTA, CDR2 FQGNSA. V shed 5 bases, J shed 4 bases, and the junction held 7 bases outside the gene matches. Written as DNA, the CDR3 is TGTGCCAGCAGCCGGGACAGGGGAAGGGGAGAGACCCAGTACTTC. Residues: CASSRDRGRGETQYF.

The rearrangement links TRBV11-2 to TRBJ1-1; D is uncertain. CDR1 SGHAT and CDR2 FQNNGV come from the germline V gene. V was cut by 1 base and J by 1 base, with 7 bases left in between. The CDR3 loop spans 14 amino acids. The CDR3 bases are TGTGCCAGCAGCTTAGTGGGCACGAACACTGAAGCTTTCTTT. Translating it yields CASSLVGTNTEAFF.

This sequence joins TRBV4-1 and TRBJ1-5; D gene unclear. This CDR3 comprises 16 residues. V was pared by 1 base and J by 5 bases, with 15 bases between. Germline CDR1 MGHRA, CDR2 YSYEKL. CDR3 DNA sequence: TGCGCCAGCAGCCAAGCTCCCGGTAGGAGGGATCAGCCCCAGCATTTT. It encodes CASSQAPGRRDQPQHF.

The chain joins TRBV10-1 to TRBJ2-3; D is ambiguous. The CDR3 extends over 16 amino acids. Germline V gene sequence: CDR1 WNHNN, CDR2 SYGVQD (reference sequence). The V end was cut by 4 bases, the J end by 0 bases, with 14 bases between. CDR3 amino acids: CASSARSWASTDTQYF. As DNA, the CDR3 is TGCGCCAGCAGTGCTCGGTCCTGGGCCAGCACAGATACGCAGTATTTT.

Concerning this clone itself: Additional DNA sequences in this sample encode the identical CDR3. The chain uses TRBV30 and TRBJ1-6; D not resolved. The V gene lost 0 bases and the J gene lost 7 bases, with 10 bases spanning the gap. Germline V gives CDR1 GTSNPN, CDR2 SVGIG (reference sequence). This CDR3 is 14 amino acids long. The CDR3 loop reads CAWSVSAGNSPLHF. The CDR3 DNA reads as TGTGCCTGGAGTGTGTCGGCCGGGAATTCACCCCTCCACTTT.

The chain couples TRBV27 to TRBJ1-5; a weak D match, TRBD1 (6 bases). The length of the CDR3 is 14 residues. Germline V gene lookup returns CDR1 MNHEY and CDR2 SMNVEV (reference sequence). V lost 5 bases to trimming and J lost 5 bases, with 13 bases between them. The CDR3, as DNA: TGTGCCAGCAGTACAGCACAGGGATATCAGCCCCAGCATTTT. Its translation is CASSTAQGYQPQHF.

Only a few counts were recorded for this clone. The gene calls are TRBV29-1 and TRBJ2-5, with TRBD2 identical over 9 bases. Germline values: CDR1 SQVTM, CDR2 ANQGSEA. The CDR3 contains 14 residues. Trimming removed 3 bases from V and 3 bases from J; junction bases left unmatched: 5. The CDR3 nucleotides read TGCAGCGTTGACGGCGGGGGGGCCGAAGAGACCCAGTACTTC. Translation: CSVDGGGAEETQYF.

V and J are TRBV11-1 and TRBJ1-1; 8 bases are shared with TRBD1. The V gene end was trimmed by 6 bases and the J gene end by 8 bases; junction bases not matched to a gene: 8. The CDR3 covers 13 residues. The germline V gene has CDR1 SGHAT and CDR2 FQDESV (reference sequence). CDR3 coding DNA: TGTGCCAGCAGGAGAGATCGGGACAGGGAAGCTTTCTTT. It is translated as CASRRDRDREAFF.

V gene TRBV19 combines with J gene TRBJ2-1, with 14 positions matching TRBD2. V shed 6 bases and J 7 bases; nucleotides not matched to a gene: 5. Germline CDR1 is LNHDA and CDR2 is SQIVND (reference sequence). The CDR3 extends over 15 amino acids. CDR3 in amino acids: CASSRLAGGINEQFF. CDR3 coding DNA: TGTGCCAGTAGCAGACTAGCGGGGGGGATTAATGAGCAGTTCTTC.

V is TRBV23-1 and J is TRBJ1-1; 8 bases are shared with TRBD1. TRBV23-1 is an ORF for which the function is uncertain. V trimming: 6 bases; J trimming: 4 bases; junction bases outside the gene matches: 4. This CDR3 has 13 amino acids. For the CDR3, the DNA is TGCGCCAGCAGACTCGACAGGGGCACTGAAGCTTTCTTT. Protein: CASRLDRGTEAFF.

The genes are TRBV19 and TRBJ1-1; no definite D call. The CDR3 is 13 amino acids. V dropped 5 bases and J dropped 6 bases, with 13 bases sitting between them. CDR1 is LNHDA, CDR2 SQIVND, per germline (reference sequence). CDR3 protein: CASSPEGQPEAFF. CDR3 nucleotide sequence: TGTGCCAGTAGTCCGGAGGGCCAGCCTGAAGCTTTCTTT.

The J gene is TRBJ2-7, the V gene TRBV27; possible D gene TRBD1, 6 bases. CDR1 MNHEY and CDR2 SMNVEV come from the germline V gene (reference sequence). V was clipped by 9 bases and J by 1 base, with 16 bases between them. The CDR3 runs 14 residues. The CDR3 DNA reads TGTGCCAGTAAGTCACAGGGTGGTTCCTACGAGCAGTACTTC. It encodes CASKSQGGSYEQYF.

The chain joins TRBV27 to TRBJ2-5, with 7 bases identical to TRBD1. The length of the CDR3 is 15 residues. Germline V gives CDR1 MNHEY, CDR2 SMNVEV (reference sequence). With 0 bases clipped from V and 5 bases from J, the junction kept 6 bases outside the gene matches. The CDR3 region is CASSLSRGRVETQYF. In DNA, the CDR3 is TGTGCCAGCAGTTTATCAAGGGGGCGGGTGGAGACCCAGTACTTC.

This rearrangement joins TRBV1 to TRBJ2-1; the DNA was not used to check the table's D call, TRBD2. TRBV1 is a recognized pseudogene. The CDR3 runs 15 residues. The CDR3 region is CTSSPGLAGGNEQFF. The CDR3 nucleotides read TGCACCAGCAGCCCGGGACTAGCGGGAGGGAATGAGCAGTTCTTC.